This is a list of T cell receptor beta chains from one sample in a study of OX40 agonist ivuxolimab in advanced cancers. Sequencing used immunoSEQ multiplex PCR; TCRdb keeps in-frame clones, though not all of them. The sample includes 45,000 to 65,000 clones, nearly 80% seen only once; the top ten take 2% to 2.5%. The material was CD4+ or CD8+ T cells sorted from blood, obtained in a trial of the OX40 agonist ivuxolimab. These receptors all come from an adult with an advanced solid tumor such as melanoma, head and neck, liver or kidney cancer. The CDR3 runs from the conserved cysteine through the conserved F or W.

CDR3 protein	V gene	J gene
CASSLDYTGHNEQFF	TRBV27	TRBJ2-1
CASSLGGQNTEAFF	TRBV7-2	TRBJ1-1
CASSVGAGETDTQYF	TRBV9	TRBJ2-3
CASSSTGGGQLYGYTF	TRBV28	TRBJ1-2
CASSIGGSGRRETQYF	TRBV19	TRBJ2-5
CASSTTDGRHEQYF	TRBV28	TRBJ2-7
CASRRPSGIGYTF	TRBV6-5	TRBJ1-2
CASSRGEGGNIQYF	TRBV19	TRBJ2-4
CASSLEGNEQFF	TRBV6-6	TRBJ2-1
CASSLVGGGQETQYF	TRBV11-2	TRBJ2-5
CSVTNPGDRAYGYTF	TRBV29-1	TRBJ1-2
CASGLDVSNGLPQHF	TRBV12-5	TRBJ1-5
CASSVAPRRGVPGGTEAFF	TRBV9	TRBJ1-1
CSGYRARTDTQYF	TRBV29-1	TRBJ2-3
CASSPGRGAADTQYF	TRBV4-1	TRBJ2-3
CASSLTREMETQYF	TRBV7-9	TRBJ2-5
CASRQGGVGYTF	TRBV6-5	TRBJ1-2
CASSQDGSSYNSPLHF	TRBV4-3	TRBJ1-6
CASSAPGSGPNYGYTF	TRBV5-1	TRBJ1-2
CASSESGGASEQYF	TRBV10-1	TRBJ2-7
CASSLDRASTDTQYF	TRBV18	TRBJ2-3
CAISDGGSGNIQYF	TRBV10-3	TRBJ2-4
CASSQGQGNSPLHF	TRBV4-1	TRBJ1-6
CASSLRSYNEQFF	TRBV28	TRBJ2-1
CASSYSSGLFSEQYF	TRBV6-5	TRBJ2-7
CASSFSSGRAANEQFF	TRBV27	TRBJ2-1
CASSQGPDNEQFF	TRBV7-8	TRBJ2-1
CASSLTGDNQPQHF	TRBV5-1	TRBJ1-5
CASSIWDRLNQPQHF	TRBV19	TRBJ1-5
CASSGSRGQPPETQYF	TRBV7-9	TRBJ2-5
CASTDRGHEPQHF	TRBV28	TRBJ1-5
CASSLLGSGQGSGNTIYF	TRBV5-6	TRBJ1-3
CASSVAWSTEAFF	TRBV9	TRBJ1-1
CASIPPSRGSYNEQFF	TRBV7-9	TRBJ2-1
CATSRVGQGGGYTF	TRBV15	TRBJ1-2
CASSILGAGSADTQYF	TRBV19	TRBJ2-3
CASSLVVGADQPQHF	TRBV7-2	TRBJ1-5
CASSPGPLETQYF	TRBV5-4	TRBJ2-5
CSVEEGGETQYF	TRBV29-1	TRBJ2-5
CAWSVPEEGGYTF	TRBV30	TRBJ1-2
CATSSRSRGETQYF	TRBV15	TRBJ2-5
CASSPLGGAYEQYF	TRBV16	TRBJ2-7
CASSYVAFSGNTIYF	TRBV6-6	TRBJ1-3
CASSLRTGGFSNQPQHF	TRBV4-1	TRBJ1-5
CSVEAGGPNSRVQFF	TRBV29-1	TRBJ2-1
CASSFKGTGETQYF	TRBV5-1	TRBJ2-5
CASSPSVGTGTEAFF	TRBV7-6	TRBJ1-1
CASSRTSVGSRNEQFF	TRBV7-2	TRBJ2-1
CASSPGTSGGALAKNIQYF	TRBV9	TRBJ2-4
CASSIFLAGSYNEQFF	TRBV19	TRBJ2-1
CASSYSKNTEAFF	TRBV6-6	TRBJ1-1
CASSQDRGVGYTF	TRBV4-3	TRBJ1-2
CASSLVGRAITEAFF	TRBV5-6	TRBJ1-1
CASIPWWDSPLHF	TRBV5-6	TRBJ1-6
CASSRQGTTPGELFF	TRBV7-2	TRBJ2-2